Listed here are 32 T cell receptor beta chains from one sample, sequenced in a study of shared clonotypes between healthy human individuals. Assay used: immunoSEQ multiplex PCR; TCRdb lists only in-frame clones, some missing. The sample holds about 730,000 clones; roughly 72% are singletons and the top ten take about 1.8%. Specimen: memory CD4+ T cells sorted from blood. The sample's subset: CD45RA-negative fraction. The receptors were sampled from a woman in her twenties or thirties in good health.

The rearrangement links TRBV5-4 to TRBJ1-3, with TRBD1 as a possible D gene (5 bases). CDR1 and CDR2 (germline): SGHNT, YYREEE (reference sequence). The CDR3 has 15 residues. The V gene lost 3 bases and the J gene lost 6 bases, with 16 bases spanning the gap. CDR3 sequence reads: CASSSPGTVENTIYF. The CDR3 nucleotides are TGTGCCAGCAGCTCCCCCGGGACGGTGGAAAACACCATATATTTT. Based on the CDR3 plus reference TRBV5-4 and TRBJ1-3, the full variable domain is ETGVTQSPTHLIKTRGQQVTLRCSSQSGHNTVSWYQQALGQGPQFIFQYYREEENGRGNFPPRFSGLQFPNYSSELNVNALELDDSALYLCASSSPGTVENTIYFGEGSWLTVV.

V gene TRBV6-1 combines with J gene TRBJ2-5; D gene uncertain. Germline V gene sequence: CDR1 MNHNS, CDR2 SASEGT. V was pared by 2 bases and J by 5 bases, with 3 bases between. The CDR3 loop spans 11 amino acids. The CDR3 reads CASSETETQYF. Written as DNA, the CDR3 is TGTGCCAGCAGTGAAACCGAGACCCAGTACTTC.

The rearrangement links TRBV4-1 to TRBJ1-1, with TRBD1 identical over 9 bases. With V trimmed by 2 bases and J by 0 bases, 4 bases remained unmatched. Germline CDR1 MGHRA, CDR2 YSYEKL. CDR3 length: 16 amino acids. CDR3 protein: CASSQQTGGLNTEAFF. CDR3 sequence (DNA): TGCGCCAGCAGCCAACAGACAGGGGGATTGAACACTGAAGCTTTCTTT.

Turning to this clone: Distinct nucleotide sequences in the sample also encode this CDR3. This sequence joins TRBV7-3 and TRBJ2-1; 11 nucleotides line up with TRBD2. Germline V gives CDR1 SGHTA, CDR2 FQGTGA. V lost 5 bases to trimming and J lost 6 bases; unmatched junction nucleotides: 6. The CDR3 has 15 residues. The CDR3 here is CASSPLAGGLNEQFF. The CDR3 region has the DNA TGTGCCAGCAGCCCGCTAGCGGGAGGCCTCAATGAGCAGTTCTTC.

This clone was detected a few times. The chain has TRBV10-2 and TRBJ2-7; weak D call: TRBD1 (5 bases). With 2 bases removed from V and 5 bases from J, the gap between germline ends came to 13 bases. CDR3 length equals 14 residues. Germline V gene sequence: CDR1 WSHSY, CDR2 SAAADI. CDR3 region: CASSETQGSNEQYF. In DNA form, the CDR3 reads TGCGCCAGCAGTGAGACCCAGGGAAGTAACGAGCAGTACTTC.

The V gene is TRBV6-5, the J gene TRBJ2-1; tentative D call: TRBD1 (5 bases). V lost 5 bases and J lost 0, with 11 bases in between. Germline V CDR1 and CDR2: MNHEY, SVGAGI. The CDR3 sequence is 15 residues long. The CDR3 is CASSRQRDSYNEQFF. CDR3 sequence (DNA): TGTGCCAGCAGTCGACAGAGAGACTCCTACAATGAGCAGTTCTTC.

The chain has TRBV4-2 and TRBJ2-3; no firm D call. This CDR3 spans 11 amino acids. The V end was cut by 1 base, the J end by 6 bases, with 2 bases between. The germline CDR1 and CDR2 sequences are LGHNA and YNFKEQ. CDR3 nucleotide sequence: TGTGCCAGCAGCCAAGGGGATACGCAGTATTTT. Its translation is CASSQGDTQYF.

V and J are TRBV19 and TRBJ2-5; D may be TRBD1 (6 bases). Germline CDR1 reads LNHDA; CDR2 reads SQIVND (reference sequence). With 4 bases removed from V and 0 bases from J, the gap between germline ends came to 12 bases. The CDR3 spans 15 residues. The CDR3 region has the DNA TGTGCCAGTAGTACCCTGGACAGAAACCAAGAGACCCAGTACTTC. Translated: CASSTLDRNQETQYF.

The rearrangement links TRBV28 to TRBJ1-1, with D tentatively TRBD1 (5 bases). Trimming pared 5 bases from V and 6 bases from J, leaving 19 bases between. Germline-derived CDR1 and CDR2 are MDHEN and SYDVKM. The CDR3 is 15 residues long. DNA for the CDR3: TGTGCCAGCAGTCCCCGGGGCAGGGAAGTCGCTGAAGCTTTCTTT. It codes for CASSPRGREVAEAFF.

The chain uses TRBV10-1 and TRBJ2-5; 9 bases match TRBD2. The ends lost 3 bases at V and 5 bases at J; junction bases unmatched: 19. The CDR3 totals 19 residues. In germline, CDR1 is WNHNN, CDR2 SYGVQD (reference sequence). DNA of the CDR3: TGCGCCAGCAGTGAAGTTAGGCGGAGGACTAGCGTAAATTGCGAGACCCAGTACTTC. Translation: CASSEVRRRTSVNCETQYF.

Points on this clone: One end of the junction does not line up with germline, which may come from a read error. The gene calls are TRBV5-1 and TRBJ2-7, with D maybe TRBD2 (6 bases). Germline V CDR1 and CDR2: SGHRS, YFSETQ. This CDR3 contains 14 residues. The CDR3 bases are TGCGCCAGCAGGTTGGTGGAGGGTTCCTACGAGCAGTACTTC. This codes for CASRLVEGSYEQYF.

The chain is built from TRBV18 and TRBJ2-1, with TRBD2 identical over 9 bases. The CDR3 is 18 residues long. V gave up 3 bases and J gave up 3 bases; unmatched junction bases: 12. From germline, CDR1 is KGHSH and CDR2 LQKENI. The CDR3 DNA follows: TGTGCCAGCTCACCGATGGAGGGAGGTAGCGGGAGCTACAATGAGCAGTTCTTC. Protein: CASSPMEGGSGSYNEQFF.

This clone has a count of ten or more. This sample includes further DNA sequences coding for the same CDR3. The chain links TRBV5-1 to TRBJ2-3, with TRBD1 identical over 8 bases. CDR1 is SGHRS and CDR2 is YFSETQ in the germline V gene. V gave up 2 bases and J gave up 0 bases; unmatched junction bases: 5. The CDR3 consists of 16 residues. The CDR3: CASSLGQGASTDTQYF. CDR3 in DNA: TGCGCCAGCAGCTTAGGACAGGGAGCTAGCACAGATACGCAGTATTTT.

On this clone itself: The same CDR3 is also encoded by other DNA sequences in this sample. This chain's CDR3 is CASSSYSYEQYF. DNA of the CDR3: TGTGCCAGCAGCTCCTATTCCTACGAGCAGTACTTC. The chain is built from TRBV11-2 and TRBJ2-7; no firm D call. V lost 4 bases and J lost 1, with 5 bases in between. CDR3 length: 12 amino acids. CDR1 and CDR2 (germline): SGHAT, FQNNGV.

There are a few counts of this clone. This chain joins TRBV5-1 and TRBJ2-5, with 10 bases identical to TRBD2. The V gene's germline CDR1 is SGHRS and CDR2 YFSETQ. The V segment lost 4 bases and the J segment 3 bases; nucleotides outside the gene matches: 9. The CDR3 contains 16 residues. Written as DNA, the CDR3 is TGCGCCAGCAGCCAGCGGGAGGGCCAGACAAAAGAGACCCAGTACTTC. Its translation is CASSQREGQTKETQYF.

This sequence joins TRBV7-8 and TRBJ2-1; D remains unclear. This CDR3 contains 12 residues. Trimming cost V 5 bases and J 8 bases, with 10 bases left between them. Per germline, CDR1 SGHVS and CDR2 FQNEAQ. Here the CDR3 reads CASSLSGYEQFF. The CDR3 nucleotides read TGTGCCAGCAGCCTTTCTGGCTATGAGCAGTTCTTC.

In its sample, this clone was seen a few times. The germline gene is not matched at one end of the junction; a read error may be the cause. As DNA, the CDR3 is TGTGCCAGCAGTGAGTTGACTAGCAGAGATACGCAGTATTTT. As protein: CASSELTSRDTQYF. The chain combines TRBV2 with TRBJ2-3; TRBD2 agrees at 7 bases. The germline V gene has CDR1 SNHLY and CDR2 FYNNEI. The CDR3 totals 14 residues.

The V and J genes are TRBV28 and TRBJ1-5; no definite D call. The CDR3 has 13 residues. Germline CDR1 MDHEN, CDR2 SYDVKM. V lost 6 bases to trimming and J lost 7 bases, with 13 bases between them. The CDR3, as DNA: TGTGCCAGCAGCTATCCCGGGAGACAGCCCCAGCATTTT. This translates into CASSYPGRQPQHF. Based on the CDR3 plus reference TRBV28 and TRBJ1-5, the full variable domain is DVKVTQSSRYLVKRTGEKVFLECVQDMDHENMFWYRQDPGLGLRLIYFSYDVKMKEKGDIPEGYSVSREKKERFSLILESASTNQTSMYLCASSYPGRQPQHFGDGTRLSIL.

CDR3 DNA: TGCGCCAGCAGCCTGACGGTAACCGGGGAGCTGTTTTTT. Its protein product is CASSLTVTGELFF. The V gene is TRBV10-1, the J gene TRBJ2-2, with D unclear. The V gene lost 6 bases and the J gene lost 5 bases, with 10 bases spanning the gap. The germline CDR1 and CDR2 sequences are WNHNN and SYGVQD (reference sequence). The CDR3 is 13 residues long.

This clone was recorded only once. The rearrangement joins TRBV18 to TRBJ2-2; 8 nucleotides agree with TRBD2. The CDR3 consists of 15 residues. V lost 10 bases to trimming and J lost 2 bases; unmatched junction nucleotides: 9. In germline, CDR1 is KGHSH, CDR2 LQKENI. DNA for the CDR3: TGTGCCACCTCCCCGCGGGAGGTTAACACCGGGGAGCTGTTTTTT. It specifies CATSPREVNTGELFF.

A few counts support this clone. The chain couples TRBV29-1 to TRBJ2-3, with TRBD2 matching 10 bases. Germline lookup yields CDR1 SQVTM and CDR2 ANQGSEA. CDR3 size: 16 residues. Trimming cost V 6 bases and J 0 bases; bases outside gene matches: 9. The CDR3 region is CSVSGLAEPSTDTQYF. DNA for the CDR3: TGCAGCGTCTCTGGACTAGCGGAGCCTAGCACAGATACGCAGTATTTT.

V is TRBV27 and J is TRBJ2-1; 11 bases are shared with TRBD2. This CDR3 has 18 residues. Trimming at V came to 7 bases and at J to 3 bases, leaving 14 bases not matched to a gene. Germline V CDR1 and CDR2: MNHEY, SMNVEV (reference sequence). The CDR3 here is CASTRRTHGTSGYNEQFF. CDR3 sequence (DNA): TGTGCCAGCACCCGAAGAACCCACGGGACTAGCGGCTACAATGAGCAGTTCTTC.

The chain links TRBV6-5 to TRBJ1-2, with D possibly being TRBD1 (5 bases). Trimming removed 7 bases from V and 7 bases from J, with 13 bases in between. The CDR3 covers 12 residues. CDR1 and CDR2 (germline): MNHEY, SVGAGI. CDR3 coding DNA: TGTGCCAGCAATAAGGGGCGAGGTGGCTACACCTTC. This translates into CASNKGRGGYTF.

The CDR3 nucleotides read TGTGCCACCAGCGACCGCGACGGAAGAGCCTACGAGCAGTACTTC. It translates to CATSDRDGRAYEQYF. This chain connects TRBV15 to TRBJ2-7; D gene unclear. Germline CDR1 and CDR2: LNHNV and YYDKDF (reference sequence). Between the trimmed V and J ends, which lost 5 bases and 2 bases, there was a span of 16 bases. The CDR3 covers 15 residues.

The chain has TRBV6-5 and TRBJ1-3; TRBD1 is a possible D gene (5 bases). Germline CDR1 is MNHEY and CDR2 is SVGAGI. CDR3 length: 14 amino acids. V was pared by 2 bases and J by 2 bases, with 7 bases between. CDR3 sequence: CASSYKGTGNTIYF. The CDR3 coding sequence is TGTGCCAGCAGTTACAAGGGGACTGGAAACACCATATATTTT.

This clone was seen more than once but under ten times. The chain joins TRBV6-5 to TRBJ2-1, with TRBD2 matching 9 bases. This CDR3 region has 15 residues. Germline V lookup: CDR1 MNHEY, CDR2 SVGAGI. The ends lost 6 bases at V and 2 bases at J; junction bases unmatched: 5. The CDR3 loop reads CASRPSGNTYNEQFF. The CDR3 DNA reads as TGTGCCAGCAGGCCTAGCGGGAACACCTACAATGAGCAGTTCTTC.

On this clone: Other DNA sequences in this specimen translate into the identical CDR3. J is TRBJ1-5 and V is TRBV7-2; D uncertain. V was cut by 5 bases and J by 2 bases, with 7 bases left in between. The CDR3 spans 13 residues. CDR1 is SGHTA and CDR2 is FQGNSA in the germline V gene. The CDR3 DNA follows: TGTGCCAGCAGCCCGGACGGCAATCAGCCCCAGCATTTT. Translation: CASSPDGNQPQHF.

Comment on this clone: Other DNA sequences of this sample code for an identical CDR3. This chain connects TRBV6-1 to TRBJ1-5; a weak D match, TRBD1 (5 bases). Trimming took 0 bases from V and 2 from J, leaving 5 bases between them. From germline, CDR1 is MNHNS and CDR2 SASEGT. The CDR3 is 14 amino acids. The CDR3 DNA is TGTGCCAGCAGTGAAGCGGGGGGCAATCAGCCCCAGCATTTT. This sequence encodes CASSEAGGNQPQHF.

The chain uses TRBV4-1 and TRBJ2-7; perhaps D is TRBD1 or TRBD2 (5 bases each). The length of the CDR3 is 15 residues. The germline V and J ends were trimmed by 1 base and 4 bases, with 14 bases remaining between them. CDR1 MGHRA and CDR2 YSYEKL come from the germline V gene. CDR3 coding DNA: TGCGCCAGCAGCCAAGGGGGACCGCCACCGTACGAGCAGTACTTC. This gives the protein CASSQGGPPPYEQYF.

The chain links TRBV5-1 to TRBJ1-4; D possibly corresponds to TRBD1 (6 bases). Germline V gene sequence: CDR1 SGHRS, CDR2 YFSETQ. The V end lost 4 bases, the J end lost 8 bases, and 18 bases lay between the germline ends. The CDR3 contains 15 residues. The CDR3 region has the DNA TGCGCCAGCAGCCGGAACCAGGGGTCTGGGGAAAAACTGTTTTTT. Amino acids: CASSRNQGSGEKLFF.

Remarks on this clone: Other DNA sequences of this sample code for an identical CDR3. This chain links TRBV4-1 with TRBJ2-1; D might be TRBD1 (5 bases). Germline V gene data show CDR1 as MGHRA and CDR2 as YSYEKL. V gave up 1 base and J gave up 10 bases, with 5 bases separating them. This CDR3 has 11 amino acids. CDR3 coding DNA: TGCGCCAGCAGCCAAGCAGGGGAGCAGTTCTTC. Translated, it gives CASSQAGEQFF.

The CDR3 bases are TGTGCCAGCAGTTTTTCACACTCTGGGGCCAACGTCCTGACTTTC. This translates into CASSFSHSGANVLTF. The V gene is TRBV27, the J gene TRBJ2-6, with D unclear. Germline V lookup: CDR1 MNHEY, CDR2 SMNVEV (reference sequence). Trimming pared 3 bases from V and 0 bases from J, leaving 6 bases between. This CDR3 region has 15 residues.